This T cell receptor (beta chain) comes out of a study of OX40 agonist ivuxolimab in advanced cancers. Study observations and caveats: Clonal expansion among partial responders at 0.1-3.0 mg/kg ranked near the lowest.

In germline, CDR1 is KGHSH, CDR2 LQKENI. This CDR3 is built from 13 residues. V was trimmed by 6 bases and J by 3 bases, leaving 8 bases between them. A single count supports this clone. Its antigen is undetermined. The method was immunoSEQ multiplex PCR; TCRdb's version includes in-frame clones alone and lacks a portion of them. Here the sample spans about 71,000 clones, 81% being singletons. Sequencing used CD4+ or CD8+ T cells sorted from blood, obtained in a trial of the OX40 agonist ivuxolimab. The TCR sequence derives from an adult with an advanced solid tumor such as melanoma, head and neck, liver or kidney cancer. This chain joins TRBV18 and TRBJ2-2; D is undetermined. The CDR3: CASSPTDTGELFF. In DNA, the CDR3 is TGTGCCAGCTCTCCTACTGACACCGGGGAGCTGTTTTTT.